The clone carrying this T cell receptor (beta chain) was detected only a few times. As yet, its antigen is unknown. Trimming pared 6 bases from V and 3 bases from J, leaving 15 bases between. The CDR3 length is 14 residues. The germline V gene has CDR1 MNHNS and CDR2 SASEGT. The data belong to a study of T-cell reconstitution after alpha-beta-depleted transplantation in children. Unique molecular identifiers were built into the TCRbeta library. Via MiXCR, TCRdb re-called the PCR reads, giving one row per CDR3 protein. The sample contains about 830,000 distinct CDR3 sequences, less than 20% of which appear only once. General study results and limits: It was newly produced T cells that mostly accounted for T-cell counts and diversity one year after transplant. There were reportedly several hundred expanded graft clones from which alpha-beta T cells came about two months after transplant. TCRbeta diversity was high at day 60 in some patients (a result of surviving recipient T cells and thymic progenitors).

Here the sequenced sample was PBMCs, mostly from graft donor cells, taken 360 days after TCRalphabeta/CD19-depleted stem cell transplant. The sequence derives from a male patient younger than 18 who had a stem cell transplant for acute lymphoblastic leukemia, so the T cells may come from the graft donor. The chain couples TRBV6-1 to TRBJ2-7; D is ambiguous. The CDR3 DNA follows: TGTGCCAGCAGCCTACAGTGGCAGGACTACGAGCAGTACTTC. Translation gives CASSLQWQDYEQYF.